This T cell receptor (beta chain) was recovered during a study of beta chain features in type 1 diabetes. This clone was found a few times. Expressed TCRB transcripts were sequenced because the isolated RNA had all been reverse transcribed beforehand. Method: immunoSEQ multiplex PCR; TCRdb's copy keeps in-frame clones and lacks some. The profile shows about 360,000 clones, roughly an eighth of them singletons. This receptor was taken from a man between 18 and 35 years old in good health. Sequencing used naive CD4+ T cells from blood.

Here the CDR3 reads CASSLGLDYNEQFF. CDR3 coding DNA: TGTGCCAGCAGTTTGGGACTAGACTACAATGAGCAGTTCTTC. This chain links TRBV28 with TRBJ2-1; 8 bases are a match to TRBD2. Trimming removed 3 bases from V and 3 bases from J; junction bases left unmatched: 1. The CDR3 spans 14 residues. Per the germline V gene, CDR1 is MDHEN and CDR2 is SYDVKM.